Below, 30 T cell receptor beta chains from the same sample are listed, as sequenced in a study of blood T cell repertoires in COVID-19. The data were produced by immunoSEQ multiplex PCR, yet TCRdb's version contains in-frame clones alone and is incomplete. In the table there are around 97,000 clones, approximately 82% of which are singletons. Sequencing was carried out using peripheral blood. Receptors originate from a man aged 70-80 years with acute or convalescent COVID-19.

The rearrangement links TRBV30 to TRBJ1-2; weak D call: TRBD1 (5 bases). V gave up 4 bases and J gave up 7 bases, with 16 bases separating them. Germline values: CDR1 GTSNPN, CDR2 SVGIG (reference sequence). The CDR3 runs 13 residues. CDR3 nucleotides: TGTGCCTGGACTCCGGGACTAAATATTGGCTACACCTTC. Amino acids: CAWTPGLNIGYTF.

The chain links TRBV6-1 to TRBJ2-5; 7 bases are a match to TRBD2. Germline lookup yields CDR1 MNHNS and CDR2 SASEGT. This CDR3 is 14 amino acids long. With V trimmed by 3 bases and J by 5 bases, 6 bases remained unmatched. CDR3 sequence reads: CASSERGEGETQYF. As DNA, the CDR3 is TGTGCCAGCAGTGAGCGTGGGGAGGGGGAGACCCAGTACTTC.

The chain has TRBV5-6 and TRBJ1-4; no firm D call. The CDR3 has 14 amino acids. V dropped 0 bases and J dropped 0 bases, with 3 bases sitting between them. Germline CDR1 SGHDT, CDR2 YYEEEE. For the CDR3, the DNA is TGTGCCAGCAGCTTGGGGCCAACTAATGAAAAACTGTTTTTT. It yields the protein CASSLGPTNEKLFF. Filled out from reference TRBV5-6 and TRBJ1-4, the complete variable domain reads DAGVTQSPTHLIKTRGQQVTLRCSPKSGHDTVSWYQQALGQGPQFIFQYYEEEERQRGNFPDRFSGHQFPNYSSELNVNALLLGDSALYLCASSLGPTNEKLFFGSGTQLSVL.

CDR3 amino acids: CSASEGGQIYEQYF. The CDR3 DNA reads as TGCAGTGCTAGTGAAGGGGGTCAAATCTACGAGCAGTACTTC. The J gene is TRBJ2-7, the V gene TRBV20-1, with a tentative D call TRBD1 (6 bases). CDR3 size: 14 residues. Germline CDR1 reads DFQATT; CDR2 reads SNEGSKA (reference sequence). Trimming shortened V by 3 bases and J by 3 bases, and 15 bases separated the two germline ends.

The chain combines TRBV24-1 with TRBJ2-1; D remains ambiguous. Germline loops: CDR1 KGHDR, CDR2 SFDVKD. The V and J ends lost 5 bases and 4 bases respectively, with 11 bases between them. This CDR3 has 14 amino acids. The DNA for the CDR3 is TGTGCCACCAGTGCCCGGCCAGGTTACAATGAGCAGTTCTTC. Translation gives CATSARPGYNEQFF.

The chain couples TRBV6-5 to TRBJ2-3, with D unclear. Trimming stripped 2 bases from V and 4 bases from J, with 13 bases between. The CDR3 covers 15 residues. Germline CDR1 is MNHEY and CDR2 is SVGAGI. The chain's CDR3 is CASSYRQRGADTQYF. The DNA of the CDR3 is TGTGCCAGCAGTTACCGCCAACGCGGCGCAGATACGCAGTATTTT.

This clone occurred once. CDR3 residues: CASSLNRDTEAFF. The CDR3 DNA is TGTGCCAGCAGCCTCAACCGGGACACTGAAGCTTTCTTT. The V and J genes are TRBV11-2 and TRBJ1-1; D not certain. The CDR3 length is 13 residues. Germline CDR1 and CDR2: SGHAT and FQNNGV. Trimming left V 5 bases short and J 3 bases short, with 10 bases between.

The chain recombines TRBV7-9 with TRBJ1-2; 9 bases fit TRBD1. V lost 3 bases and J lost 7; bases outside the gene matches: 3. Germline V lookup: CDR1 SEHNR, CDR2 FQNEAQ (reference sequence). The CDR3 is made up of 13 amino acids. CDR3 sequence (DNA): TGTGCCAGCAGCTTCGGGACAGGGTTTGGCTACACCTTC. As protein: CASSFGTGFGYTF. Variable domain in full (rest from reference TRBV7-9 and TRBJ1-2): DTGVSQNPRHKITKRGQNVTFRCDPISEHNRLYWYRQTLGQGPEFLTYFQNEAQLEKSRLLSDRFSAERPKGSFSTLEIQRTEQGDSAMYLCASSFGTGFGYTFGSGTRLTVV.

In DNA form, the CDR3 reads TGTGCCAGCAGCTTCCGACAGGGAAACACCATATATTTT. It specifies CASSFRQGNTIYF. The V and J genes are TRBV7-9 and TRBJ1-3; the D gene is possibly TRBD1 (5 bases). CDR1 and CDR2 from the germline V gene are SEHNR and FQNEAQ (reference sequence). The CDR3 is made up of 13 amino acids. V was trimmed by 3 bases and J by 4 bases, leaving 7 bases between them.

The V call is TRBV11-3, the J call TRBJ2-6; D is perhaps TRBD2 (6 bases). The CDR3 length is 19 residues. Trimming removed 4 bases from V and 0 bases from J, with 19 bases in between. Looked up from germline, CDR1 is SGHNT and CDR2 is YENEEA. The CDR3 loop is CASSYGDGSGLSGANVLTF. DNA for the CDR3: TGTGCCAGCAGCTACGGGGACGGTAGCGGACTCTCTGGGGCCAACGTCCTGACTTTC.

This clone has more than one count but fewer than ten. A read error may account for a junction end that differs from germline. This chain connects TRBV9 to TRBJ2-2, with a weak D call TRBD2 (5 bases). Germline loops: CDR1 SGDLS, CDR2 YYNGEE. The CDR3 sequence is 13 residues long. CDR3 nucleotides: TGTGCCAGCAGCCAACTACTCACCGGGGTGCTGTTTTTT. Residues: CASSQLLTGVLFF.

The J gene is TRBJ2-3, the V gene TRBV24-1; D perhaps matches TRBD2 (5 bases). CDR1 and CDR2 (germline): KGHDR, SFDVKD. Trimming took 7 bases from V and 2 from J, leaving 6 bases between them. There are 12 residues in the CDR3. As DNA, the CDR3 is TGTGCCACCAGGGGAGACACAGATACGCAGTATTTT. As protein: CATRGDTDTQYF.

The rearrangement uses TRBV19 and TRBJ1-4; 8 nucleotides agree with TRBD1. V shed 6 bases and J 2 bases; nucleotides not matched to a gene: 8. This CDR3 spans 16 amino acids. CDR1 LNHDA and CDR2 SQIVND come from the germline V gene (reference sequence). DNA for the CDR3: TGTGCCAGTAGAGATTCCAGGGGGCCTACTAATGAAAAACTGTTTTTT. It codes for CASRDSRGPTNEKLFF.

The CDR3 reads CASSFPGTSGYEQYF. The CDR3 nucleotides are TGTGCCAGCAGCTTTCCCGGGACTAGCGGCTACGAGCAGTACTTC. The chain couples TRBV3-1 (or the pseudogene TRBV3-2) to TRBJ2-7; the match to TRBD2 covers 11 bases. The germline gives CDR1 LGHDT, CDR2 YNNKEL (reference sequence). The CDR3 length is 15 residues. With V trimmed by 5 bases and J by 3 bases, 6 bases remained unmatched.

This chain joins TRBV28 and TRBJ1-2, with D unclear. CDR1 MDHEN and CDR2 SYDVKM come from the germline V gene. Trimming shortened V by 8 bases and J by 2 bases, and 6 bases separated the two germline ends. This CDR3 has 11 residues. CDR3 loop: CASGQNYGYTF. CDR3 bases: TGTGCCAGCGGGCAGAACTATGGCTACACCTTC.

The CDR3 bases are TGCAGCGTTTTTGGCAGCACAGATACGCAGTATTTT. Its translation: CSVFGSTDTQYF. The rearrangement uses TRBV29-1 and TRBJ2-3; no clear D gene. V lost 5 bases to trimming and J lost 0 bases, with 6 bases between them. The CDR3 runs 12 residues. In germline, CDR1 is SQVTM, CDR2 ANQGSEA.

This chain links TRBV10-3 with TRBJ2-2, with 9 bases fitting TRBD2. V gave up 6 bases and J gave up 2 bases; unmatched junction bases: 1. Germline V gene sequence: CDR1 ENHRY, CDR2 SYGVKD. The CDR3 spans 14 residues. Here the CDR3 reads CAIRLAGNTGELFF. The CDR3, as DNA: TGTGCCATCAGACTAGCGGGTAACACCGGGGAGCTGTTTTTT.

The gene calls are TRBV30 and TRBJ2-3; maybe TRBD2 (5 bases). The CDR3 runs 15 residues. The V end lost 3 bases, the J end lost 0 bases, and 13 bases lay between the germline ends. CDR1 is GTSNPN and CDR2 is SVGIG in the germline V gene (reference sequence). CDR3 sequence: CAWSPLETSTDTQYF. The CDR3 DNA reads as TGTGCCTGGAGCCCACTAGAGACTAGCACAGATACGCAGTATTTT.

The chain is built from TRBV28 and TRBJ1-2; 9 nucleotides match TRBD1. Germline V lookup: CDR1 MDHEN, CDR2 SYDVKM. This CDR3 comprises 13 residues. V was clipped by 5 bases and J by 6 bases; unmatched bases: 4. CDR3 loop: CASSVGQGHGYTF. The CDR3 DNA follows: TGTGCCAGCAGTGTAGGACAGGGGCATGGCTACACCTTC.

This clone was seen once. The CDR3 DNA is TGTGCCAGCACCAGGGAACAGGGGGCTAGTTCACCCCTCCACTTT. It is translated as CASTREQGASSPLHF. This chain connects TRBV2 to TRBJ1-6; TRBD1 matches at 9 bases. The J segment lost 9 bases and the V segment lost 7 bases, leaving 10 bases of the junction unmatched. The CDR3 runs to 15 residues. Germline V gene data show CDR1 as SNHLY and CDR2 as FYNNEI.

This chain uses TRBV19 with TRBJ2-1; 10 nucleotides align to TRBD2. This CDR3 region has 13 residues. The germline V gene has CDR1 LNHDA and CDR2 SQIVND (reference sequence). V lost 8 bases and J lost 7; bases outside the gene matches: 5. Written as DNA, the CDR3 is TGTGCCAGTGGACTAGCGGCTATAAATGAGCAGTTCTTC. Its protein is CASGLAAINEQFF. Together with reference TRBV19 and TRBJ2-1, the CDR3 gives the full variable domain: DGGITQSPKYLFRKEGQNVTLSCEQNLNHDAMYWYRQDPGQGLRLIYYSQIVNDFQKGDIAEGYSVSREKKESFPLTVTSAQKNPTAFYLCASGLAAINEQFFGPGTRLTVL.

This chain connects TRBV30 to TRBJ2-7; the match to TRBD1 covers 9 bases. Germline-derived CDR1 and CDR2 are GTSNPN and SVGIG (reference sequence). This CDR3 is built from 15 residues. V was clipped by 2 bases and J by 2 bases; unmatched bases: 7. The CDR3 nucleotides read TGTGCCTGGAGTTCCCGGGACAGGGCTCCCTACGAGCAGTACTTC. Its translation is CAWSSRDRAPYEQYF.

The gene calls are TRBV12-3 or TRBV12-4 and TRBJ2-7, with TRBD2 as a possible D gene (5 bases). CDR3 length equals 10 residues. The V and J ends lost 9 bases and 4 bases respectively, with 7 bases between them. This chain's CDR3 is CASEGYEQYF. The CDR3 nucleotides read TGTGCCAGTGAGGGATACGAGCAGTACTTC.

V usage is TRBV28 and J usage is TRBJ2-2, with a tentative D call TRBD1 (5 bases). The CDR3 loop spans 13 amino acids. V was pared by 10 bases and J by 0 bases, with 9 bases between. Germline V gene lookup returns CDR1 MDHEN and CDR2 SYDVKM. CDR3 protein: CATGHANTGELFF. CDR3 DNA sequence: TGTGCCACCGGACACGCGAACACCGGGGAGCTGTTTTTT.

This rearrangement joins TRBV29-1 to TRBJ1-1; 10 positions agree with TRBD1. The CDR3 consists of 14 residues. V lost 4 bases and J lost 6; bases outside the gene matches: 8. Germline-derived CDR1 and CDR2 are SQVTM and ANQGSEA. CDR3 coding DNA: TGCAGCGTTGGAACTGGGACAGGGGAAGCTGAAGCTTTCTTT. Translation: CSVGTGTGEAEAFF.

The chain links TRBV28 to TRBJ1-1; D is unresolved. Trimming removed 6 bases from V and 3 bases from J, with 11 bases in between. Per the germline V gene, CDR1 is MDHEN and CDR2 is SYDVKM. The CDR3 sequence is 13 residues long. As DNA, the CDR3 is TGTGCCAGCAGCTCGGACTTTTACACTGAAGCTTTCTTT. It yields the protein CASSSDFYTEAFF.

The chain is built from TRBV25-1 and TRBJ2-1; 7 bases are a match to TRBD1. The CDR3 covers 17 residues. V trimming: 4 bases; J trimming: 0 bases; junction bases outside the gene matches: 9. Germline CDR1 and CDR2: MGHDK and SYGVNS. As DNA, the CDR3 is TGTGCCAGCAGTGGGACAGGCCGCACGAGCTCCTACAATGAGCAGTTCTTC. Translated, it gives CASSGTGRTSSYNEQFF.

This CDR3 is CASRKSGDSYEQYF. CDR3 nucleotides: TGTGCCAGCAGAAAGAGCGGGGATTCCTACGAGCAGTACTTC. This chain links TRBV14 with TRBJ2-7, with 7 bases fitting TRBD2. Germline loops: CDR1 SGHDN, CDR2 FVKESK. The V gene end was trimmed by 6 bases and the J gene end by 1 base; junction bases not matched to a gene: 6. The CDR3 is 14 residues long.

The J gene is TRBJ2-1, the V gene TRBV30; 9 bases map to TRBD2. Per the germline V gene, CDR1 is GTSNPN and CDR2 is SVGIG (reference sequence). V was clipped by 2 bases and J by 7 bases; unmatched bases: 9. The CDR3 spans 15 residues. DNA of the CDR3: TGTGCCTGGAGTACCCTAGCGGGATTGGGGAATGAGCAGTTCTTC. Its translation is CAWSTLAGLGNEQFF.

This clone was detected only a few times. The chain employs TRBV5-1 and TRBJ2-2; 7 nucleotides line up with TRBD1. Trimming took 4 bases from V and 7 from J; bases not matched to a gene: 7. The length of the CDR3 is 14 residues. Germline loops: CDR1 SGHRS, CDR2 YFSETQ. The chain's CDR3 is CASSIGQAGGELFF. The CDR3 coding sequence is TGCGCCAGCAGCATTGGACAGGCCGGCGGGGAGCTGTTTTTT.